The rows below give T cell receptor beta chains drawn from one sample of a study of regulatory T cells in long-lasting Graves disease. Via MiXCR, TCRdb re-called the multiplex PCR reads, giving one row per CDR3 protein. The profile shows 390,000 or so distinct CDR3 sequences, about 10% of them singletons. A further study also used this sample, focusing on T cells in Graves' hyperthyroidism and ophthalmopathy.

This sample comprised peripheral blood mononuclear cells (PBMCs), obtained at new diagnosis, from a patient treated with antithyroid drugs. These receptors all come from a woman between 18 and 29 years old with Graves disease. CDR3s include the opening cysteine and the closing phenylalanine or tryptophan. D genes are given only for firm matches. The listing skips clone size in some rows; elsewhere it reads once, few, many or a size class.

len: 14; d_gene: TRBD1; v_gene: TRBV30; abundance: few; j_gene: TRBJ2-4; CDR3nt: TGTGCCTGGAACTTCGGACAGGGGGAGGACATTCAGTACTTC; CDR3aa: CAWNFGQGEDIQYF
len: 13; d_gene: -; v_gene: TRBV7-9; abundance: many; j_gene: TRBJ1-2; CDR3nt: TGTGCCAGCAGCTTAGGAGAGGTTCGCGGCTACACCTTC; CDR3aa: CASSLGEVRGYTF
len: 14; d_gene: -; v_gene: TRBV6-1; abundance: few; j_gene: TRBJ2-1; CDR3nt: TGTGCCAGCAGATCCGGGACTTCCTACAATGAGCAGTTCTTC; CDR3aa: CASRSGTSYNEQFF
len: 12; d_gene: -; v_gene: TRBV20-1; abundance: -; j_gene: TRBJ1-6; CDR3nt: TGCAGTGCTAGTCGCCTCGGGTCACCCCTCCACTTT; CDR3aa: CSASRLGSPLHF
len: 14; d_gene: TRBD1; v_gene: TRBV10-3; abundance: many; j_gene: TRBJ1-3; CDR3nt: TGTGCCTCCGAGACAGGGAGCTCTGGAAACACCATATATTTT; CDR3aa: CASETGSSGNTIYF
len: 14; d_gene: TRBD1; v_gene: TRBV28; abundance: many; j_gene: TRBJ2-7; CDR3nt: TGTGCCAGCAGTCTAACAGGGGCCTGGGAAGAGCAGTACTTC; CDR3aa: CASSLTGAWEEQYF
len: 16; d_gene: TRBD2; v_gene: TRBV20-1; abundance: -; j_gene: TRBJ2-3; CDR3nt: TGCAGTGCTGCGTTTCGGGAGCGGGGGGGCCGCGATACGCAGTATTTT; CDR3aa: CSAAFRERGGRDTQYF
len: 11; d_gene: -; v_gene: TRBV20-1; abundance: few; j_gene: TRBJ2-1; CDR3nt: TGCAGTGCTAGAGTTTTTAGCGAGCAGTTCTTC; CDR3aa: CSARVFSEQFF
len: 17; d_gene: -; v_gene: TRBV27; abundance: many; j_gene: TRBJ2-1; CDR3nt: TGTGCCAGCAGTTCAAAGGACTCATACCGGGGATACAATGAGCAGTTCTTC; CDR3aa: CASSSKDSYRGYNEQFF
len: 17; d_gene: -; v_gene: TRBV11-2; abundance: many; j_gene: TRBJ2-3; CDR3nt: TGTGCCAGCAGCTTAGACTACCGGGGCGCACACACAGATACGCAGTATTTT; CDR3aa: CASSLDYRGAHTDTQYF
len: 15; d_gene: -; v_gene: TRBV6-2/TRBV6-3; abundance: many; j_gene: TRBJ1-1; CDR3nt: TGTGCCAGCAGCACGAAGCAGCGCCTGAACACTGAAGCTTTCTTT; CDR3aa: CASSTKQRLNTEAFF
len: 17; d_gene: -; v_gene: TRBV19; abundance: many; j_gene: TRBJ1-5; CDR3nt: TGTGCCAGTAGTATTCCCCGGATCAGCCGGGGAATAAGTGCCCAGCATTTT; CDR3aa: CASSIPRISRGISAQHF
len: 19; d_gene: -; v_gene: TRBV7-6; abundance: few; j_gene: TRBJ1-3; CDR3nt: TGTGCCAGCAGCTTAGGATTAGGGTTCGGGGGCCACTCTGGAAACACCATATATTTT; CDR3aa: CASSLGLGFGGHSGNTIYF
len: 15; d_gene: -; v_gene: TRBV20-1; abundance: many; j_gene: TRBJ1-2; CDR3nt: TGCAGTGCTAGGGGGCGGACCACTATCGTGGATGGCTACACCTTC; CDR3aa: CSARGRTTIVDGYTF
len: 15; d_gene: TRBD2; v_gene: TRBV2; abundance: -; j_gene: TRBJ2-1; CDR3nt: TGTGCCAGCAGTGAGCCTAGCGGGAGCTACAATGAGCAGTTCTTC; CDR3aa: CASSEPSGSYNEQFF
len: 15; d_gene: -; v_gene: TRBV7-3; abundance: many; j_gene: TRBJ2-2; CDR3nt: TGTGCCAGCAGCCTATGGGGGGCTCGGACCGGGGAGCTGTTTTTT; CDR3aa: CASSLWGARTGELFF
len: 14; d_gene: -; v_gene: TRBV6-2/TRBV6-3; abundance: many; j_gene: TRBJ1-5; CDR3nt: TGTGCCAGCAGTCCTTCAGGGAGAGTTCAGCCCCAGCATTTT; CDR3aa: CASSPSGRVQPQHF
len: 17; d_gene: TRBD1; v_gene: TRBV7-8; abundance: many; j_gene: TRBJ2-7; CDR3nt: TGTGCCAGCAGCGTACTCACCGACAGGGGAGGAACCTACGAGCAGTACTTC; CDR3aa: CASSVLTDRGGTYEQYF
len: 15; d_gene: TRBD2; v_gene: TRBV28; abundance: many; j_gene: TRBJ2-7; CDR3nt: TGTGCCAGCAGTTTAGGGAGCGGGAGCCTCCACGAGCAGTACTTC; CDR3aa: CASSLGSGSLHEQYF
len: 14; d_gene: -; v_gene: TRBV4-3; abundance: -; j_gene: TRBJ1-5; CDR3nt: TGCGCCAGCAGCCAAGAACTTGCGAATCAGCCCCAGCATTTT; CDR3aa: CASSQELANQPQHF
len: 14; d_gene: TRBD2; v_gene: TRBV9; abundance: many; j_gene: TRBJ2-1; CDR3nt: TGTGCCAGCAGCGTAAGCGGGAGGGACAATGAGCAGTTCTTC; CDR3aa: CASSVSGRDNEQFF
len: 16; d_gene: -; v_gene: TRBV5-1; abundance: many; j_gene: TRBJ2-3; CDR3nt: TGCGCCAGCAGCCACCCTCAGGGGCCCCTCACAGATACGCAGTATTTT; CDR3aa: CASSHPQGPLTDTQYF
len: 16; d_gene: TRBD2; v_gene: TRBV12-3/TRBV12-4; abundance: many; j_gene: TRBJ2-5; CDR3nt: TGTGCCAGCAGTTCCCAGGGACTAGCGGGGGCAGAGACCCAGTACTTC; CDR3aa: CASSSQGLAGAETQYF
len: 12; d_gene: -; v_gene: TRBV6-1; abundance: few; j_gene: TRBJ1-2; CDR3nt: TGTGCCAGCCTTAGTCCGGAATATGGCTACACCTTC; CDR3aa: CASLSPEYGYTF
len: 11; d_gene: TRBD1; v_gene: TRBV30; abundance: many; j_gene: TRBJ1-4; CDR3nt: TGTGCCTGGTCCACAGGGGTAAAACTGTTTTTT; CDR3aa: CAWSTGVKLFF
len: 15; d_gene: -; v_gene: TRBV24-1; abundance: -; j_gene: TRBJ1-5; CDR3nt: TGTGCCACCAGTGATAGTAGGGCGCGAGGTCAGCCCCAGCATTTT; CDR3aa: CATSDSRARGQPQHF
len: 11; d_gene: -; v_gene: TRBV20-1; abundance: -; j_gene: TRBJ2-5; CDR3nt: TGCAGTGCTACGAGGGTTGAGACCCAGTACTTC; CDR3aa: CSATRVETQYF
len: 15; d_gene: -; v_gene: TRBV2; abundance: many; j_gene: TRBJ2-1; CDR3nt: TGTGCCAGCAGTGACAAGCTAATCTCCTACAATGAGCAGTTCTTC; CDR3aa: CASSDKLISYNEQFF